The rows below give T cell receptor beta chains drawn from one sample of a study of beta chain features in type 1 diabetes. Data came from immunoSEQ multiplex PCR; TCRdb stores just in-frame clones and leaves some out. The sample records under 25,000 clones, 50% being singletons. Source material: stem cell memory CD4+ T cells from blood. All receptors derive from a man aged 18 to 29 in good health. Both conserved end residues are part of each CDR3. D genes are given only for firm matches. The size entry is marked missing in some rows and otherwise reads once, few, many or a size class.

TRBV25-1	TRBD1	TRBJ2-7	few	TGTGCCAGCAGTGGACAGGGAAGGTACGAGCAGTACTTC	CASSGQGRYEQYF
TRBV11-2	TRBD1	TRBJ2-2	.	TGTGCCAGCAGTAAAAGGACAGGGGGTCACGGGGAGCTGTTTTTT	CASSKRTGGHGELFF
TRBV18	.	TRBJ2-1	.	TGTGCCAGCTCACCAGGCCCTTACAATGAGCAGTTCTTC	CASSPGPYNEQFF
TRBV5-1	TRBD2	TRBJ2-2	.	TGCGCCAGCAGCAAGGGACTAGCGGAGCAGAACACCGGGGAGCTGTTTTTT	CASSKGLAEQNTGELFF
TRBV10-3	.	TRBJ2-3	.	TGTGCCATCAGTGATGGGCAGGTTAGCACAGATACGCAGTATTTT	CAISDGQVSTDTQYF
TRBV2	TRBD2	TRBJ2-7	.	TGTGCCAGCAGCCCAGGACTAGCGGGGGTTTACGAGCAGTACTTC	CASSPGLAGVYEQYF
TRBV4-3	.	TRBJ2-7	few	TGCGCCAGCAGCCAAGATACAGGGTCCTACGAGCAGTACTTC	CASSQDTGSYEQYF
TRBV15	TRBD1	TRBJ2-3	.	TGTGCCACCCTCCGAGGGGGCTCGGCCGCAGATACGCAGTATTTT	CATLRGGSAADTQYF
TRBV9	.	TRBJ2-7	.	TGTGCCAGCAGCGTAGACACCGACTCCTACGAGCAGTACTTC	CASSVDTDSYEQYF
TRBV28	.	TRBJ1-3	.	TGTGCCAGCAGTTCCCCCGGGACTTCTGGAAACACCATATATTTT	CASSSPGTSGNTIYF
TRBV15	TRBD1	TRBJ2-1	.	TGTGCCACCAGCAGAGATTCCGGGACAGGGGTGGTTGAGCAGTTCTTC	CATSRDSGTGVVEQFF
TRBV28	.	TRBJ2-1	few	TGTGCCAGCAGTTCGATTCTAATCTCCTACAATGAGCAGTTCTTC	CASSSILISYNEQFF
TRBV18	TRBD2	TRBJ2-2	.	TGTGCCAGCTCACCGGGACTAGCGGCGAACACCGGGGAGCTGTTTTTT	CASSPGLAANTGELFF
TRBV2	TRBD2	TRBJ2-3	.	TGTGCCAGCAGTGAATTTCAAGCGGGAGACGCAGATACGCAGTATTTT	CASSEFQAGDADTQYF
TRBV6-5	TRBD1	TRBJ2-7	.	TGTGCCAGCAGGGGTACCGGGACAGGAACCTACGAGCAGTACTTC	CASRGTGTGTYEQYF